Sequencing of this T cell receptor beta chain was carried out in a study of identical twins. Trimming pared 5 bases from V and 6 bases from J, leaving 15 bases between. CDR1 SGHTA and CDR2 FQGTGA come from the germline V gene. The CDR3 has 14 residues. This clonotype showed up just a few times. Its antigen is not identified. Study conclusions and caveats: Models underestimated how often monozygotic twins shared out-of-frame TCR alpha.

TCRdb reprocessed the 5' RACE reads via MiXCR and lists one record per CDR3 protein. Counted here are just under 550,000 distinct CDR3 sequences, 15% occurring once; the ten biggest clones make up around 0.48%. The sample also formed part of further work on yellow fever vaccine responses in identical twins.

The V gene is TRBV7-3, the J gene TRBJ2-3; possibly TRBD1 or TRBD2 for D (5 bases each). The sample taken for sequencing was CD4+ T cells sorted from blood. The source is a woman aged 18-29 years in good health. This CDR3 reads CASSPTRERDTQYF. CDR3 nucleotide sequence: TGTGCCAGCAGCCCCACCAGGGAGAGGGATACGCAGTATTTT.